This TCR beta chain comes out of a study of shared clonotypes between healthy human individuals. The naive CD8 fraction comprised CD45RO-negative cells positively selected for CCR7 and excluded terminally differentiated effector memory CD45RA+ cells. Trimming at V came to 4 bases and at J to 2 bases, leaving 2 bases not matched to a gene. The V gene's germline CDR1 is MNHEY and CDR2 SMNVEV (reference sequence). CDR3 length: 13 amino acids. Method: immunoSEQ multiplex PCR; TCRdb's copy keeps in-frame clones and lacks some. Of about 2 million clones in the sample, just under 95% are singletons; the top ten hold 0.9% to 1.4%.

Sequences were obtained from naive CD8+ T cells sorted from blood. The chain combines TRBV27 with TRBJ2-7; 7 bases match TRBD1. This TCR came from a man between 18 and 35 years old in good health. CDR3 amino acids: CASSYTGAYEQYF. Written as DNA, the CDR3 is TGTGCCAGCAGTTATACAGGGGCCTACGAGCAGTACTTC.